Listed here are 8 T cell receptor beta chains from one sample, sequenced in a study of cytomegalovirus exposure and HLA in healthy donors. The PCR had 60 Vbeta and 13 Jbeta primers. The method was immunoSEQ multiplex PCR; TCRdb's version includes in-frame clones alone and lacks a portion of them. The table lists under 200,000 clones, roughly 79% of them singletons. Material: PBMCs. The origin of the receptors is a woman aged 40 to 50 in good health and CMV-seropositive.

This clone was observed once. The chain couples TRBV13 to TRBJ1-3, with 12 nucleotides matching TRBD1. The CDR3 contains 15 residues. V was clipped by 6 bases and J by 7 bases; unmatched bases: 7. The germline V gene has CDR1 PRHDT and CDR2 FYEKMQ (reference sequence). CDR3 loop: CASRGTGGAANTIYF. CDR3 nucleotide sequence: TGTGCCAGCAGAGGGACAGGGGGCGCCGCGAACACCATATATTTT.

A word on this clone: The junction does not match germline at one end; this may be a read error. The CDR3 sequence is CSSSQTSGGSYNEQFF. In DNA, the CDR3 is TGTTCCAGCAGCCAGACTAGCGGGGGTTCCTACAATGAGCAGTTCTTC. The chain uses TRBV7-9 and TRBJ2-1; TRBD2 matches at 12 bases. This CDR3 contains 16 residues. Per germline, CDR1 SEHNR and CDR2 FQNEAQ (reference sequence).

The rearrangement joins TRBV4-3 to TRBJ2-7; 10 positions agree with TRBD1. V lost 0 bases to trimming and J lost 3 bases; unmatched junction nucleotides: 11. CDR3 length: 18 amino acids. The germline V gene encodes CDR1 LGHNA and CDR2 YSLEER. CDR3 protein: CASSQDSLGQGINYEQYF. The CDR3 nucleotides are TGCGCCAGCAGCCAAGATTCCCTGGGACAGGGGATTAACTACGAGCAGTACTTC.

V gene TRBV30 combines with J gene TRBJ2-5, with TRBD2 identical over 8 bases. J gave up 4 bases and V 3 bases, and 10 bases lay outside the gene matches. CDR1 is GTSNPN and CDR2 is SVGIG in the germline V gene (reference sequence). The CDR3 covers 15 residues. In DNA, the CDR3 is TGTGCCTGGAGCAGGGGCGGGGGGTTTGGAGAGACCCAGTACTTC. It codes for CAWSRGGGFGETQYF.

This clone came up a few times. V gene TRBV5-4 combines with J gene TRBJ2-5; 11 bases line up with TRBD2. The V and J ends lost 1 base and 5 bases, in that order; junction bases with no gene match: 7. Per germline, CDR1 SGHNT and CDR2 YYREEE (reference sequence). This CDR3 comprises 16 residues. CDR3 sequence: CASSLTSGGSRETQYF. CDR3 bases: TGTGCCAGCAGCTTGACTAGCGGGGGTAGTAGGGAGACCCAGTACTTC.

V and J are TRBV5-4 and TRBJ1-1; D might be TRBD1 (6 bases). This CDR3 region has 16 residues. Trimming pared 9 bases from V and 0 bases from J, leaving 21 bases between. CDR1 is SGHNT and CDR2 is YYREEE in the germline V gene (reference sequence). The CDR3 DNA sequence: TGTGCCACCGAGAAGGACCCGGGACACATGAACACTGAAGCTTTCTTT. Translating gives CATEKDPGHMNTEAFF.

The V gene is TRBV6-4, the J gene TRBJ1-3; D unclear. The germline V and J ends were trimmed by 5 bases and 8 bases, with 7 bases remaining between them. The CDR3 has 11 residues. CDR1 MRHNA and CDR2 SNTAGT come from the germline V gene. The CDR3 DNA reads as TGTGCCAGCAGTTTTACGGACACCATATATTTT. Its translation: CASSFTDTIYF.

A few counts support this clone. This rearrangement joins TRBV27 to TRBJ1-4; 10 bases agree with TRBD1. V was clipped by 2 bases and J by 14 bases; unmatched bases: 11. The CDR3 extends over 15 amino acids. Germline V CDR1 and CDR2: MNHEY, SMNVEV (reference sequence). The CDR3 DNA sequence: TGTGCCAGCAGTTTAACCCCCGGGACAGGGGTCGCGCTGTTTTTT. Encoded protein: CASSLTPGTGVALFF.